What follows are 3 T cell receptor beta chains derived from one specimen sequenced in a study of blood T cell repertoires in COVID-19 (TCRdb year 2020). Libraries were built with the immunoSEQ multiplex PCR assay. In its TCRdb copy, this immuneACCESS table keeps in-frame sequences only and misses some clones. Where compared with another copy, unresolved V genes explain less than half of these, and the others have no known cause. This sample is represented by about 120,000 clones; just under 80% of them were singletons. The leading ten clones occupy approximately 25% of the sample. The sample comprised peripheral blood. Receptors originate from a human donor in a cohort sampled during active COVID-19.

V is TRBV7-2 and J is TRBJ1-3, with unresolved D. Germline V gene sequence: CDR1 SGHTA, CDR2 FQGNSA. CDR3 length equals 14 residues. Trimming pared 5 bases from V and 0 bases from J, leaving 8 bases between. The CDR3: CASSPRPSGNTIYF. The CDR3 nucleotides read TGTGCCAGCAGCCCGAGGCCCTCTGGAAACACCATATATTTT. The variable domain in full, with the rest retrieved from reference TRBV7-2 and TRBJ1-3, is GAGVSQSPSNKVTEKGKDVELRCDPISGHTALYWYRQSLGQGLEFLIYFQGNSAPDKSGLPSDRFSAERTGGSVSTLTIQRTQQEDSAVYLCASSPRPSGNTIYFGEGSWLTVV.

The CDR3 sequence: CASSFRQGSYEQYF. Here the CDR3 DNA reads TGTGCCAGCAGTTTCCGACAGGGGTCCTACGAGCAGTACTTC. The chain couples TRBV6-5 to TRBJ2-7, with 8 positions matching TRBD1. This CDR3 has 14 amino acids. V gave up 4 bases and J gave up 1 base; unmatched junction bases: 3. Germline V CDR1 and CDR2: MNHEY, SVGAGI.

The chain links TRBV21-1 to TRBJ1-5. TRBV21-1 is a known pseudogene. This CDR3 has 18 amino acids. CDR3 sequence reads: CASSKSPRRRGLDQPQHF. DNA for the CDR3: TGTGCCAGCAGCAAATCACCTCGGAGGAGGGGACTGGATCAGCCCCAGCATTTT.